The 20 T cell receptor beta chains listed next were all sequenced from one sample in a study of CD8+CD57+ T cells in acquired aplastic anemia. CD8+CD57+ cell expansion, shown by flow cytometry, had occurred in the patients selected for sequencing. The template for TCR beta VDJ and CDR3 sequence profiling was genomic DNA. TCRdb reanalysed the reads using MiXCR and keeps one entry per CDR3 protein. Of 400,000 to 600,000 distinct CDR3 sequences in the sample, under 40% were seen once. Sequencing was performed on sorted CD4+, CD8+, or CD8+CD57+ T cells (not recorded which) from PBMCs. The receptors here all came from a human donor with aplastic anemia.

The J gene is TRBJ2-7, the V gene TRBV10-1; the match to TRBD1 covers 7 bases. The V and J ends lost 2 bases and 10 bases, in that order; junction bases with no gene match: 2. Germline-derived CDR1 and CDR2 are WNHNN and SYGVQD (reference sequence). The CDR3 covers 11 residues. This chain's CDR3 is CASSEGQVQYF. DNA for the CDR3: TGCGCCAGCAGTGAGGGACAGGTCCAGTACTTC.

This clonotype was counted between two and nine times. CDR3 amino acids: CASSFLGRVGSTEAFF. CDR3 DNA: TGTGCCAGCAGCTTTTTGGGCAGGGTGGGCTCCACTGAAGCTTTCTTT. The V call is TRBV11-2, the J call TRBJ1-1, with D possibly TRBD1 on 5 matching bases. Germline loops: CDR1 SGHAT, CDR2 FQNNGV. The CDR3 spans 16 residues. Trimming shortened V by 3 bases and J by 4 bases, and 18 bases separated the two germline ends.

The chain links TRBV7-9 to TRBJ1-4; tentatively, D is TRBD1 (6 bases). This CDR3 spans 13 amino acids. Trimming removed 4 bases from V and 7 bases from J, with 10 bases in between. In germline, CDR1 is SEHNR, CDR2 FQNEAQ (reference sequence). The CDR3 sequence: CASSSSGAEKLFF. The CDR3 bases are TGTGCCAGCAGCTCCTCGGGGGCTGAAAAACTGTTTTTT.

This clonotype was seen repeatedly, ten times or more. The genes are TRBV2 and TRBJ1-5; TRBD1 is a possible D gene (6 bases). Germline CDR1 and CDR2: SNHLY and FYNNEI. This CDR3 has 14 amino acids. Trimming took 4 bases from V and 9 from J, leaving 16 bases between them. The CDR3 DNA reads TGTGCCAGCAGTGCAGGACAGACCGTCCGGCCCCAGCATTTT. Amino acids: CASSAGQTVRPQHF.

In regard to this clonotype: Just one base apart from a much larger clone, this may be a read error. The chain couples TRBV10-1 to TRBJ2-1; 7 positions agree with TRBD2. This CDR3 comprises 14 residues. The germline V gene encodes CDR1 WNHNN and CDR2 SYGVQD (reference sequence). V was pared by 5 bases and J by 7 bases, with 8 bases of the junction left unmatched. CDR3 DNA: TGCGCCAGCAGTTTTGCGGGAGCAGTGAATGAGCAGTTCTTC. Amino acid sequence: CASSFAGAVNEQFF.

The CDR3 loop reads CASSLGQGFYNEQFF. CDR3 bases: TGCGCCAGCAGCCTGGGACAGGGGTTCTACAATGAGCAGTTCTTC. The chain carries TRBV5-1 and TRBJ2-1; 10 positions match TRBD1. The CDR3 consists of 15 residues. Germline values: CDR1 SGHRS, CDR2 YFSETQ. The trim removed 4 bases at V and 3 bases at J, leaving 4 bases unmatched.

This clonotype occurred many times. The chain combines TRBV6-1 with TRBJ1-2; 8 positions match TRBD1. Trimming removed 7 bases from V and 2 bases from J; junction bases left unmatched: 6. The CDR3 loop spans 14 amino acids. Germline CDR1 and CDR2: MNHNS and SASEGT. The CDR3: CASTKQGGNYGYTF. CDR3 coding DNA: TGTGCCAGCACCAAACAGGGGGGGAACTATGGCTACACCTTC.

V and J are TRBV25-1 and TRBJ2-1, with D unresolved. The V gene lost 6 bases and the J gene lost 0 bases, with 21 bases spanning the gap. In germline, CDR1 is MGHDK, CDR2 SYGVNS. The CDR3 runs 18 residues. CDR3 bases: TGTGCCAGCAGCGTATTTGATCCGTATACCTACTCCTACAATGAGCAGTTCTTC. It codes for CASSVFDPYTYSYNEQFF.

The table lists this clonotype with many counts. J is TRBJ2-1 and V is TRBV24-1; 7 bases agree with TRBD1. The V segment lost 1 base and the J segment 6 bases; nucleotides outside the gene matches: 8. The CDR3 sequence is 16 residues long. Germline V lookup: CDR1 KGHDR, CDR2 SFDVKD. The CDR3 region has the DNA TGTGCCACCAGTGATTTCACTTCCGGGGACAGCAATGAGCAGTTCTTC. Residues: CATSDFTSGDSNEQFF.

This clonotype has a handful of counts. This chain uses TRBV5-1 with TRBJ2-1, with D hard to call. The CDR3 is 13 amino acids. The germline V and J ends were trimmed by 1 base and 8 bases, with 10 bases remaining between them. Germline assignment: CDR1 SGHRS and CDR2 YFSETQ. The CDR3 bases are TGCGCCAGCAGCTTGAGTGGGTTGGATGAGCAGTTCTTC. Its translation is CASSLSGLDEQFF.

This clonotype was seen more than once but under ten times. This chain joins TRBV7-3 and TRBJ2-3; D uncertain. With 2 bases removed from V and 6 bases from J, the gap between germline ends came to 12 bases. This CDR3 region has 14 residues. Germline CDR1 is SGHTA and CDR2 is FQGTGA. DNA of the CDR3: TGTGCCAGCAGCTTAGGGCCCACCATGGATACGCAGTATTTT. It codes for CASSLGPTMDTQYF.

The chain combines TRBV5-6 with TRBJ2-3, with 12 bases matching TRBD2. Germline CDR1 reads SGHDT; CDR2 reads YYEEEE. The CDR3 covers 19 residues. V was clipped by 0 bases and J by 4 bases; unmatched bases: 12. The chain's CDR3 is CASSLARRGLAGPPDTQYF. The CDR3 DNA sequence: TGTGCCAGCAGCTTGGCGCGACGAGGACTAGCGGGGCCGCCAGATACGCAGTATTTT.

The V and J genes are TRBV20-1 and TRBJ2-5, with D possibly matching TRBD1 (6 bases). Germline V lookup: CDR1 DFQATT, CDR2 SNEGSKA (reference sequence). With 5 bases removed from V and 7 bases from J, the gap between germline ends came to 11 bases. This CDR3 contains 11 residues. The CDR3: CSASGEGTQYF. Written as DNA, the CDR3 is TGCAGTGCTTCAGGGGAAGGGACCCAGTACTTC.

In its sample, this clonotype was seen a few times. The chain carries TRBV6-1 and TRBJ1-5, with a possible D match to TRBD1 (5 bases). Per germline, CDR1 MNHNS and CDR2 SASEGT. The CDR3 is 16 residues long. Trimming stripped 5 bases from V and 3 bases from J, with 17 bases between. CDR3 nucleotide sequence: TGTGCCAGCAGTAGGGGCCGGACAAGTCACAATCAGCCCCAGCATTTT. As protein: CASSRGRTSHNQPQHF.

This clonotype showed up many times. The chain employs TRBV10-2 and TRBJ2-7; D remains unclear. Trimming removed 5 bases from V and 0 bases from J, with 11 bases in between. The CDR3 spans 14 residues. Germline V gene data show CDR1 as WSHSY and CDR2 as SAAADI. Written as DNA, the CDR3 is TGCGCCAGCAGTAGGATCAGGAGCTCCTACGAGCAGTACTTC. Translated, it gives CASSRIRSSYEQYF.

In regard to this clonotype: One end of the junction is discordant with germline, which a read error may explain. The V call is TRBV11-2, the J call TRBJ2-3; 8 positions match TRBD1. This CDR3 has 16 residues. Germline CDR1 and CDR2: SGHAT and FQNNGV. Here the CDR3 reads CACSLVGGQGTDTQYF. The CDR3 DNA reads as TGTGCCTGCAGCTTAGTGGGGGGACAGGGCACAGATACGCAGTATTTT.

The chain is built from TRBV30 and TRBJ2-1; D gene ambiguous. The CDR3 contains 13 residues. The germline gives CDR1 GTSNPN, CDR2 SVGIG (reference sequence). Trimming removed 0 bases from V and 6 bases from J, with 9 bases in between. This CDR3 reads CAWSVLETNEQFF. The DNA for the CDR3 is TGTGCCTGGAGTGTACTCGAAACCAATGAGCAGTTCTTC.

This clonotype was seen ten or more times. V and J are TRBV15 and TRBJ1-1; possibly TRBD1 for D (5 bases). This CDR3 has 14 residues. V was shortened by 3 bases and J by 4 bases, with 12 bases between the two germline ends. Germline V gives CDR1 LNHNV, CDR2 YYDKDF (reference sequence). For the CDR3, the DNA is TGTGCCACCAGCAGGGGACCTGGGGTCACTGAAGCTTTCTTT. Translation: CATSRGPGVTEAFF.

This clonotype appeared many times. This chain joins TRBV10-2 and TRBJ2-1, with D uncertain. V was trimmed by 3 bases and J by 4 bases, leaving 16 bases between them. This CDR3 region has 16 residues. Germline assignment: CDR1 WSHSY and CDR2 SAAADI. CDR3 residues: CASSDQSVWLYNEQFF. CDR3 sequence (DNA): TGCGCCAGCAGTGACCAAAGTGTCTGGTTATACAATGAGCAGTTCTTC.

This chain connects TRBV5-4 to TRBJ1-2; TRBD1 might be the D (5 bases). The CDR3 is made up of 13 amino acids. The V gene's germline CDR1 is SGHNT and CDR2 YYREEE (reference sequence). The V end lost 2 bases, the J end lost 8 bases, and 13 bases lay between the germline ends. The CDR3 DNA reads TGTGCCAGCAGCTTAACCCAGGGAGACGGCTACACCTTC. Protein sequence: CASSLTQGDGYTF.